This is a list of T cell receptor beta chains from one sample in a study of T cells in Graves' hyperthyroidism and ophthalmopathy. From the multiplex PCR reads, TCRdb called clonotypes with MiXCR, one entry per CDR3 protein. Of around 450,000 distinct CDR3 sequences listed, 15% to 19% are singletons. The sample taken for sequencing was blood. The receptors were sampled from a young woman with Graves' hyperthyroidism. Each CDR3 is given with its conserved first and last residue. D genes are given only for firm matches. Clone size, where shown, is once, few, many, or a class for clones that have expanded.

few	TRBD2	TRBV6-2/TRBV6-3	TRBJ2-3	TGTGCCAGCAGTCGACTAGCGGACCGCACAGATACGCAGTATTTT	CASSRLADRTDTQYF
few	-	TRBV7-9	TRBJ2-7	TGTGCCAGCAGTGGAAGGTCGCATTTCTCCTACGAGCAGTACTTC	CASSGRSHFSYEQYF
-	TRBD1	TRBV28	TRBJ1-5	TGTGCCGGCAGTCCGATGACAGGGGGAATATTTGGCAATCAGCCCCAGCATTTT	CAGSPMTGGIFGNQPQHF
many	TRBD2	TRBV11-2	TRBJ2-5	TGTGCCAGCAGCCCGCGACTAGCGGGAGTTGAGACCCAGTACTTC	CASSPRLAGVETQYF
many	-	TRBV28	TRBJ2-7	TGTGCCAGCAGTTTGGAGAACGAGCAGTACTTC	CASSLENEQYF
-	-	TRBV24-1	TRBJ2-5	TGTGCCACCAGTGACAGAAAGTACCAAGAGACCCAGTACTTC	CATSDRKYQETQYF
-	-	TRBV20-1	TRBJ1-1	TGCAGTGCGGGGGCCACAGGGACGAACACTGAAGCTTTCTTT	CSAGATGTNTEAFF
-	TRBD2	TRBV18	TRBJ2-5	TGTGCCAGCTCACCCGATTTAATCTCTAGCGGGACACAAGAGACCCAGTACTTC	CASSPDLISSGTQETQYF
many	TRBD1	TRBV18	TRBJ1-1	TGTGCCAGCTGTACAGGGGAAAACACTGAAGCTTTCTTT	CASCTGENTEAFF
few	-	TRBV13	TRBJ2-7	TGTGCCAGCAGCACTGGGAACTACGAGCAGTACTTC	CASSTGNYEQYF
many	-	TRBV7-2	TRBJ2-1	TGTGCCAGCAGCCCCGGCGGTCCCAAATACAATGAGCAGTTCTTC	CASSPGGPKYNEQFF
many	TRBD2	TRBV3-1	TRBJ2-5	TGTGCCAGCAGCCAAGCAGGACTAGCGGCCCAAGAGACCCAGTACTTC	CASSQAGLAAQETQYF
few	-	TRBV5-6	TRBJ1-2	TGTGCCAGCAGCTTGGTGGCCTCGGGGTATGGCTACACCTTC	CASSLVASGYGYTF
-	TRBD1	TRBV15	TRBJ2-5	TGTGCCACCAGACCAAATCCGGGACAGAAGTACCAAGAGACCCAGTACTTC	CATRPNPGQKYQETQYF
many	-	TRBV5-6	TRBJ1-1	TGTGCCAGCAGCGACAAAAGGGGTTTGCCTGAAGCTTTCTTT	CASSDKRGLPEAFF
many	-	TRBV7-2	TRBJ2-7	TGTGCCAGCAGCTTCGTCGGGGCCTACCTTCCCTACGAGCAGTACTTC	CASSFVGAYLPYEQYF
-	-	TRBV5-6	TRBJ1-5	TGTGCCAGCAGCTTGTATAAGGGCTCCCTGGGGGGCAATCAGCCCCAGCATTTT	CASSLYKGSLGGNQPQHF
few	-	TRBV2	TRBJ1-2	TGTGCCAGCAGGTTGTCAGGGTGGAACTATGGCTACACCTTC	CASRLSGWNYGYTF
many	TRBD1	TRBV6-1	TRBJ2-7	TGTGCCAGCAGTCGATCAACAGGGGGCGAGCAGTACTTC	CASSRSTGGEQYF
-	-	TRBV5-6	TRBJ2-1	TGTGCCAGCGTAGGCAGGGGTAGAGCGGGGTACTACAATGAGCAGTTCTTC	CASVGRGRAGYYNEQFF
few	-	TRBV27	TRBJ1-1	TGTGCCAGCAGTTTTTCGGGATGGACTGAAGCTTTCTTT	CASSFSGWTEAFF
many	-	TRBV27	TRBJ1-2	TGTGCCAGCGGGCGCAGGGGTTCTAACTATGGCTACACCTTC	CASGRRGSNYGYTF
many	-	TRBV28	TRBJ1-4	TGTGCCAGCAGTATGGGACTGTTTAATGAAAAACTGTTTTTT	CASSMGLFNEKLFF
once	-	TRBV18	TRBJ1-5	TGTGCCAGCTCACCAACCGACATTATTAGCAATCAGCCCCAGCATTTT	CASSPTDIISNQPQHF
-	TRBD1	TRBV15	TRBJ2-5	TGTGCCACCAGCGTTGGGGACAGCCAAGAGACCCAGTACTTC	CATSVGDSQETQYF
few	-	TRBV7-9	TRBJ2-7	TGTGCCAGCAGCTGGGACGCTGGCGGGCAGCAGTACTTC	CASSWDAGGQQYF
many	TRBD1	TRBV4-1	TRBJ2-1	TGCGCCAGCAGCCGACAGGGGCACAATGAGCAGTTCTTC	CASSRQGHNEQFF
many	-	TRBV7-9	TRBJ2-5	TGTGCCAGCAGCTCAGCACTCCGGCAGGGAGAGACCCAGTACTTC	CASSSALRQGETQYF
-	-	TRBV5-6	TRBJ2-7	TGTGCCAGCAGCTTAACTCGGGGCAGCTCCTACGAGCAGTACTTC	CASSLTRGSSYEQYF
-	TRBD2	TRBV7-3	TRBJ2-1	TGTGCCAGCAGCTCCTCCCTGACTAGCGGGAGGGCAAATGAGCAGTTCTTC	CASSSSLTSGRANEQFF
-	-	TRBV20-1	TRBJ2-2	TGCAGTGCTAGAGATCGCCGGCAGGGCTTTAACACCGGGGAGCTGTTTTTT	CSARDRRQGFNTGELFF
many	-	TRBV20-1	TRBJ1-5	TGCAGTGCTAGAGTGACGACAGACGTCAATCAGCCCCAGCATTTT	CSARVTTDVNQPQHF
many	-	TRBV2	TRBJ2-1	TGTGCCAGCAGGGGCATACTGTCCAATGAGCAGTTCTTC	CASRGILSNEQFF
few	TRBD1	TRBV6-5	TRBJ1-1	TGTGCCAGCAGTTACCCAGGGGGCATCGGTGAAGCTTTCTTT	CASSYPGGIGEAFF
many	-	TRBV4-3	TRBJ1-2	TGCGCCAGCAGCCAAGTCCAGGGTCTTACGGGCTACACCTTC	CASSQVQGLTGYTF
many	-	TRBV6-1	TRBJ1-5	TGTGCCAGCATCAATGGAGGGGGAAGTCAGCCCCAGCATTTT	CASINGGGSQPQHF
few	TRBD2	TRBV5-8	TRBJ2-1	TGTGCCAGCTCGGAGGGGCTAGCGGGAGGGCCCTCCTACAATGAGCAGTTCTTC	CASSEGLAGGPSYNEQFF
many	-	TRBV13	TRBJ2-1	TGTGCCAGCAGCTTAGGTGGGACCTACAATGAGCAGTTCTTC	CASSLGGTYNEQFF
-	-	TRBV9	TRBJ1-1	TGTGCCAGCAGCCCCCACCCGGGAGCCCTTAACACTGAAGCTTTCTTT	CASSPHPGALNTEAFF
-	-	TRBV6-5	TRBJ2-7	TGTGCCAGCAGTTACTCGAAGGGGGTTCAGCACGAGCAGTACTTC	CASSYSKGVQHEQYF